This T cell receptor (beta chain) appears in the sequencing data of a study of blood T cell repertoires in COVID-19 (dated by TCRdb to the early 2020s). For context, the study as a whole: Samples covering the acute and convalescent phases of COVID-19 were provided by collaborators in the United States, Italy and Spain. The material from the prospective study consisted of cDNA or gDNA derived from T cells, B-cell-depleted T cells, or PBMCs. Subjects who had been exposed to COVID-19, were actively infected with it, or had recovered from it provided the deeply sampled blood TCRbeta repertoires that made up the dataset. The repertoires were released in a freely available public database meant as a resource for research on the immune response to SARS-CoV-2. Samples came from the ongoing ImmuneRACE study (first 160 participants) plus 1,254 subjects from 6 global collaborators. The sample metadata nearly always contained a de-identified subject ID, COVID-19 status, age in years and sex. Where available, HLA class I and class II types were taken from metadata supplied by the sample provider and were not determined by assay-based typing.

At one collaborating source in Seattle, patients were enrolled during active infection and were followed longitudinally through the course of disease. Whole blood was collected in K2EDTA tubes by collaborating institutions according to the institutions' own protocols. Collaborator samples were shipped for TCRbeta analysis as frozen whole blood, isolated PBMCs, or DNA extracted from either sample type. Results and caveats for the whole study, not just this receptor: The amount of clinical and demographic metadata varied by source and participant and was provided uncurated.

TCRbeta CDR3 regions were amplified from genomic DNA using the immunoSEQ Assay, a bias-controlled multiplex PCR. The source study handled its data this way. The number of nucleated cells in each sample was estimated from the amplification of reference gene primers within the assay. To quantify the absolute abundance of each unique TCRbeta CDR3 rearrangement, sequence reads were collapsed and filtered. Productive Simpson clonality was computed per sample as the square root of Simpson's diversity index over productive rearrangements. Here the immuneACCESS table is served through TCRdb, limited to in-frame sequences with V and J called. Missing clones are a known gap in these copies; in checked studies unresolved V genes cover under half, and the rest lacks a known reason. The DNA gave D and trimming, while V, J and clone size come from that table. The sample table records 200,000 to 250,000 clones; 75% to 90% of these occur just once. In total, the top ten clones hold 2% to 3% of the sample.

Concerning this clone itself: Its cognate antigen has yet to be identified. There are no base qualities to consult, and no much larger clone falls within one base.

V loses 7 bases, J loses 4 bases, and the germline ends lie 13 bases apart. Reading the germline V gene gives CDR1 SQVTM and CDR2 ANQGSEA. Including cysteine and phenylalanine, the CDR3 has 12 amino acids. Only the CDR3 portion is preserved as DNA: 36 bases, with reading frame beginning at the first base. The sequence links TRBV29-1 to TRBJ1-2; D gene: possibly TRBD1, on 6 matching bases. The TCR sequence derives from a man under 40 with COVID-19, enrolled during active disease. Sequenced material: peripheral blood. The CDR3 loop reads CSARTEGYGYTF. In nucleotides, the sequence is TGCAGCGCAAGGACAGAGGGCTATGGCTACACCTTC. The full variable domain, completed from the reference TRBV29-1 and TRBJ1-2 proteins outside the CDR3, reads SAVISQKPSRDICQRGTSLTIQCQVDSQVTMMFWYRQQPGQSLTLIATANQGSEATYESGFVIDKFPISRPNLTFSTLTVSNMSPEDSSIYLCSARTEGYGYTFGSGTRLTVV.